The next 2 T cell receptor beta chains were all read from a single sample in a study of T cell changes during pregnancy in multiple sclerosis. The repertoire was sequenced with immunoSEQ multiplex PCR; TCRdb's copy has only in-frame clones and lacks some. Altogether more than 35,000 clones are present, approximately 94% being singletons, with the ten largest covering approximately 0.41%. Specimen: CD4+ T cells from peripheral blood mononuclear cells, collected in the second trimester of pregnancy. The receptors were sampled from a female donor with multiple sclerosis, enrolled in a pregnancy study.

The CDR3 DNA reads TGTGCCAGCAGCTTAGCAAGCCGGTACCACACCGGGGAGCTGTTTTTT. Translation gives CASSLASRYHTGELFF. The chain carries TRBV11-2 and TRBJ2-2; D unclear. V was clipped by 1 base and J by 3 bases, with 12 bases between them. Looked up from germline, CDR1 is SGHAT and CDR2 is FQNNGV. The CDR3 is made up of 16 amino acids. The whole variable domain, filled in from reference TRBV11-2 and TRBJ2-2, reads EAGVAQSPRYKIIEKRQSVAFWCNPISGHATLYWYQQILGQGPKLLIQFQNNGVVDDSQLPKDRFSAERLKGVDSTLKIQPAKLEDSAVYLCASSLASRYHTGELFFGEGSRLTVL.

In its sample, this clone was seen once. V is TRBV19 and J is TRBJ1-1; no firm D call. Germline CDR1 reads LNHDA; CDR2 reads SQIVND (reference sequence). Trimming cost V 7 bases and J 2 bases, with 23 bases left between them. The CDR3 has 17 residues. The CDR3 sequence: CASTPQIRQSVNTEAFF. The CDR3 DNA is TGTGCCAGTACCCCCCAAATACGCCAGAGCGTTAACACTGAAGCTTTCTTT.